The clone carrying this T cell receptor beta chain was seen only a few times. No antigen is known for it. All of the isolated RNA was reverse transcribed, so expressed TCRB transcripts were sequenced. Roughly 3.6 million reads, on average, came from each naive, central memory and regulatory T cell sample. Using immunoSEQ multiplex PCR, the repertoire was profiled, and TCRdb retains in-frame clones only, with some absent. This sample has 600,000 to 750,000 clones, with 9.5% to 15% found just once. The data belong to a study of beta chain features in type 1 diabetes. Study-wide results and caveats: Shorter TCRB CDR3s, moderately but significantly so, were found in Type 1 diabetes patients in all four CD4+ subsets.

The CDR3 extends over 15 amino acids. Trimming removed 1 base from V and 4 bases from J, with 12 bases in between. Per the germline V gene, CDR1 is SGDLS and CDR2 is YYNGEE. This clonotype originated in a man aged 25 to 40 with type 1 diabetes. The V call is TRBV9, the J call TRBJ1-3, with D perhaps TRBD1 (5 bases). The sequenced sample consisted of naive CD4+ T cells from blood. The CDR3 coding sequence is TGTGCCAGCAGCGTATCGTCAGGGATCGGAAACACCATATATTTT. It is translated as CASSVSSGIGNTIYF.